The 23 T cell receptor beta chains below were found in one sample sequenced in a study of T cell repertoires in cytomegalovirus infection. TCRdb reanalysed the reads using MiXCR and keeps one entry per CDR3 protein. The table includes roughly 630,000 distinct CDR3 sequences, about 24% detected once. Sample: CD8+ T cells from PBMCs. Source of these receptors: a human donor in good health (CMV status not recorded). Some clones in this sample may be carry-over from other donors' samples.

In DNA form, the CDR3 reads TGCAGCGCTGGACTAGCGGGGTTCTCAGATACGCAGTATTTT. It is translated as CSAGLAGFSDTQYF. This sequence joins TRBV29-1 and TRBJ2-3, with 12 bases that match TRBD2. CDR1 is SQVTM, CDR2 ANQGSEA, per germline. The CDR3 is 14 residues long. J was trimmed by 4 bases and V by 7 bases; bases with no gene match: 6.

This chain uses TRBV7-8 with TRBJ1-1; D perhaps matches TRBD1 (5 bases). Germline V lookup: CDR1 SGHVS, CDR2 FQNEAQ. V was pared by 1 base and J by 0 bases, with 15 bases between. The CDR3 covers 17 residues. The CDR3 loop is CASSLVGVKDVNTEAFF. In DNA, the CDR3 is TGTGCCAGCAGCTTAGTAGGGGTGAAGGATGTGAACACTGAAGCTTTCTTT.

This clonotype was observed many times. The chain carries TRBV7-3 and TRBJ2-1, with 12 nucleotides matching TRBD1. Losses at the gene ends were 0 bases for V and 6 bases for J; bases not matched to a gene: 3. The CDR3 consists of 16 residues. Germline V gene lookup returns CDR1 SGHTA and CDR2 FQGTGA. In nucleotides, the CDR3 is TGTGCCAGCAGCTTAACCGGGACAGGGGGCTCCAATGAGCAGTTCTTC. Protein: CASSLTGTGGSNEQFF.

For the CDR3, the DNA is TGCGCCAGCAGCCAAGATCGAGGGGCGTACACAGATACGCAGTATTTT. Translating gives CASSQDRGAYTDTQYF. J is TRBJ2-3 and V is TRBV4-1; D is perhaps TRBD1 or TRBD2 (5 bases each). V lost 0 bases, J lost 2 bases, and 12 bases lay in between. The CDR3 loop spans 16 amino acids. Germline V gene sequence: CDR1 MGHRA, CDR2 YSYEKL.

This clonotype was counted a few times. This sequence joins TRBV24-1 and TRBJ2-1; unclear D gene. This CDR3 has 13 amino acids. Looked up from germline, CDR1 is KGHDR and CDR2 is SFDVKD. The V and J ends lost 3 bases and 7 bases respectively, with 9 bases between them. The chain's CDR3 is CATSDPSTNEQFF. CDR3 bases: TGTGCCACCAGTGATCCCTCCACGAATGAGCAGTTCTTC.

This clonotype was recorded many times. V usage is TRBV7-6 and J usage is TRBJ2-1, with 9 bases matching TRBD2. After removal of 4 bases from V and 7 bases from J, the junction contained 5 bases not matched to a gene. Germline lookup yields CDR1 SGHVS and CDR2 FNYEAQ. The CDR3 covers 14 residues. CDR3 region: CASSSKRGDNEQFF. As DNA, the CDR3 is TGTGCCAGCAGCTCCAAGCGGGGGGATAATGAGCAGTTCTTC. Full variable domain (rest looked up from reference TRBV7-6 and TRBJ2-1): GAGVSQSPRYKVTKRGQDVALRCDPISGHVSLYWYRQALGQGPEFLTYFNYEAQQDKSGLPNDRFSAERPEGSISTLTIQRTEQRDSAMYRCASSSKRGDNEQFFGPGTRLTVL.

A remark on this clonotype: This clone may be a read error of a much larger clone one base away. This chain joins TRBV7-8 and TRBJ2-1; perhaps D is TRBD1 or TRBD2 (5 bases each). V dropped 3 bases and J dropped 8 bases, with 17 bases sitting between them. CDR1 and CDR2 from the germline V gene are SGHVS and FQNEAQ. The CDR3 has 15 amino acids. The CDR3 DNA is TGTGCCAGCAGCTTCACCGGGACCCCGACTTATGAGCAGTTCTTC. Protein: CASSFTGTPTYEQFF. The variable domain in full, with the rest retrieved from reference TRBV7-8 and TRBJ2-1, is GAGVSQSPRYKVAKRGQDVALRCDPISGHVSLFWYQQALGQGPEFLTYFQNEAQLDKSGLPSDRFFAERPEGSVSTLKIQRTQQEDSAVYLCASSFTGTPTYEQFFGPGTRLTVL.

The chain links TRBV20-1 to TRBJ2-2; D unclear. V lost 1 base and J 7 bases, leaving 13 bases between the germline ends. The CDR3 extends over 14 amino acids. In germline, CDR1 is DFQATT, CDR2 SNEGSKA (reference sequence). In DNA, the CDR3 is TGCAGTGCTAGAGCTGTGAACACCAACGGGGAGCTGTTTTTT. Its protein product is CSARAVNTNGELFF.

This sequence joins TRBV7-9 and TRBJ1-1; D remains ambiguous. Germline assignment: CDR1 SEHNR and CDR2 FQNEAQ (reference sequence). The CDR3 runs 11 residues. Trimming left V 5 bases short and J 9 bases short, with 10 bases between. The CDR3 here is CASSIDGKAFF. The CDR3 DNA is TGTGCCAGCAGCATAGATGGGAAAGCTTTCTTT. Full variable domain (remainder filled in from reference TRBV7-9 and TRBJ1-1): DTGVSQNPRHKITKRGQNVTFRCDPISEHNRLYWYRQTLGQGPEFLTYFQNEAQLEKSRLLSDRFSAERPKGSFSTLEIQRTEQGDSAMYLCASSIDGKAFFGQGTRLTVV.

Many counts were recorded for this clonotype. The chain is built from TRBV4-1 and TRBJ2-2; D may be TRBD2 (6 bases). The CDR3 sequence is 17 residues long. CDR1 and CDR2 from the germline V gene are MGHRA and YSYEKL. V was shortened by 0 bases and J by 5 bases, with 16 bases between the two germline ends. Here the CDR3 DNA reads TGCGCCAGCAGCCAAGATCTGCCCTCGGGACTGACCGGGGAGCTGTTTTTT. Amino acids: CASSQDLPSGLTGELFF.

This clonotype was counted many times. The CDR3 reads CASSLLRGSRSNEQFF. The DNA of the CDR3 is TGTGCCAGCAGCTTGCTCCGAGGTAGTAGGAGCAATGAGCAGTTCTTC. The chain uses TRBV7-9 and TRBJ2-1; D is ambiguous. From germline, CDR1 is SEHNR and CDR2 FQNEAQ (reference sequence). The V gene lost 3 bases and the J gene lost 6 bases, with 18 bases spanning the gap. CDR3 length: 16 amino acids.

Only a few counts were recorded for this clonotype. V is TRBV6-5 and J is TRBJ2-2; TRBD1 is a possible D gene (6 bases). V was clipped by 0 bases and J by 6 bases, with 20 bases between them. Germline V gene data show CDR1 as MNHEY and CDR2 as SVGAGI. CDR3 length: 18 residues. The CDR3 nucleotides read TGTGCCAGCAGTTACTCGACAGGCGGAGCGCCGGGGTCCGGGGAGCTGTTTTTT. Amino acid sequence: CASSYSTGGAPGSGELFF.

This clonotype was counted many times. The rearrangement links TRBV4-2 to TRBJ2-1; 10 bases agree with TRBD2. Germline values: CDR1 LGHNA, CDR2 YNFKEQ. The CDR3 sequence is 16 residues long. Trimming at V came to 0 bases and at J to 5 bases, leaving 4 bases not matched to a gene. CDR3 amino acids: CASSQDSGGAHNEQFF. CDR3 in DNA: TGTGCCAGCAGCCAAGACAGCGGGGGGGCCCACAATGAGCAGTTCTTC.

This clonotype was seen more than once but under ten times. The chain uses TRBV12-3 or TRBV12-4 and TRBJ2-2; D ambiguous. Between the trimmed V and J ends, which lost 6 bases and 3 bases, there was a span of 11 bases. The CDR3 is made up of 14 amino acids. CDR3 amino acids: CASSFQQYTGELFF. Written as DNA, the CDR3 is TGTGCCAGCAGCTTCCAACAGTACACCGGGGAGCTGTTTTTT.

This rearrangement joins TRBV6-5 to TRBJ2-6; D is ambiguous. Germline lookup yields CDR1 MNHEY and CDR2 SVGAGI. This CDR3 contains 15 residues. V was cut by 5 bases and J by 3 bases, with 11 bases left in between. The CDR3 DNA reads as TGTGCCAGCAGTACCTCAATTTTTGGGGCCAACGTCCTGACTTTC. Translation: CASSTSIFGANVLTF.

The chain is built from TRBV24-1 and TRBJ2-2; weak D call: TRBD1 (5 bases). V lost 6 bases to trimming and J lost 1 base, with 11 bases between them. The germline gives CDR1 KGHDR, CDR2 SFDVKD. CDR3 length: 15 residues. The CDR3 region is CATSNPGQNTGELFF. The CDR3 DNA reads TGTGCCACCAGTAATCCAGGGCAGAACACCGGGGAGCTGTTTTTT.

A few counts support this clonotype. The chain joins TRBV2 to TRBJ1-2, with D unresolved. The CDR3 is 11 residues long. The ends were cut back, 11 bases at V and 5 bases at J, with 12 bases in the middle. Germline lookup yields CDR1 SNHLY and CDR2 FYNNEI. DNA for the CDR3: TGTGCCCCAAAAGGCCGGTATGGCTACACCTTC. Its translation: CAPKGRYGYTF.

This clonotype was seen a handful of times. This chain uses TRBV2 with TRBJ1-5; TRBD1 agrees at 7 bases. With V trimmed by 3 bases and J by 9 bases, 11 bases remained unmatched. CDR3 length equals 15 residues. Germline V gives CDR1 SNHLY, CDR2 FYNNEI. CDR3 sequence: CASSDLAGGTVPQHF. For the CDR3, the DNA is TGTGCCAGCAGTGATTTGGCAGGGGGGACGGTGCCCCAGCATTTT.

The CDR3 reads CASSVEARASYNEQFF. The CDR3 DNA sequence: TGTGCCAGCAGCGTAGAGGCCAGGGCGTCCTACAATGAGCAGTTCTTC. The rearrangement links TRBV9 to TRBJ2-1; perhaps TRBD1 as D (5 bases). CDR1 and CDR2 (germline): SGDLS, YYNGEE. CDR3 length: 16 residues. Trimming removed 0 bases from V and 1 base from J, with 11 bases in between.

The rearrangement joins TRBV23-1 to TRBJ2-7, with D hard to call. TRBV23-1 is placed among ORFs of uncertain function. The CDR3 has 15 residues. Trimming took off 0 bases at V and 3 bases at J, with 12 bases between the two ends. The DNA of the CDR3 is TGCGCCAGCAGTCAATCGAAAAAAACTCGCTACGAGCAGTACTTC. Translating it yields CASSQSKKTRYEQYF.

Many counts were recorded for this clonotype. Here the CDR3 reads CASSFRGWDQPQHF. CDR3 nucleotides: TGTGCCAGCAGTTTTAGGGGTTGGGATCAGCCCCAGCATTTT. J is TRBJ1-5 and V is TRBV28, with a weak D call TRBD1 (5 bases). Germline V gene sequence: CDR1 MDHEN, CDR2 SYDVKM. The V and J ends lost 3 bases and 5 bases respectively, with 11 bases between them. CDR3 length: 14 residues. The complete variable domain, with remaining parts taken from reference TRBV28 and TRBJ1-5, reads DVKVTQSSRYLVKRTGEKVFLECVQDMDHENMFWYRQDPGLGLRLIYFSYDVKMKEKGDIPEGYSVSREKKERFSLILESASTNQTSMYLCASSFRGWDQPQHFGDGTRLSIL.

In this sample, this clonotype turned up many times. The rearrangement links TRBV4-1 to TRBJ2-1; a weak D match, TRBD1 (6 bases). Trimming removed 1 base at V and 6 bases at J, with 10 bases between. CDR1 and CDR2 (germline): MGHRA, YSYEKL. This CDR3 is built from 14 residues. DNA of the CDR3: TGCGCCAGCAGCCAAGGGGGGCGACTCAATGAGCAGTTCTTC. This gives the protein CASSQGGRLNEQFF.

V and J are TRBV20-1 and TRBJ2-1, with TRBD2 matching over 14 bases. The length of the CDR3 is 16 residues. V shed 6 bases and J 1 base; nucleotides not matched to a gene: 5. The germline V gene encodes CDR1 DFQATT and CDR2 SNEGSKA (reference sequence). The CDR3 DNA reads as TGCAGTGCCCCGACTAGCGGGGGGGCGTCCTACAATGAGCAGTTCTTC. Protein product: CSAPTSGGASYNEQFF.